These 16 T cell receptor beta chains originate from one sample sequenced in a study of OX40 agonist ivuxolimab in advanced cancers. TCRdb's copy holds only in-frame clones and misses some; the assay was immunoSEQ multiplex PCR. This table holds fewer than 65,000 clones, 70% to 90% found once. This material consisted of CD4+ or CD8+ T cells sorted from blood, taken in a trial of the OX40 agonist ivuxolimab. The receptors were gathered from an adult with an advanced solid tumor such as melanoma, head and neck, liver or kidney cancer.

The chain employs TRBV28 and TRBJ2-7; 7 nucleotides agree with TRBD2. Germline-derived CDR1 and CDR2 are MDHEN and SYDVKM. The length of the CDR3 is 14 residues. Unmatched junction bases numbered 7, after V lost 6 bases and J lost 2 bases. CDR3 sequence reads: CASSSSGRAYEQYF. CDR3 nucleotides: TGTGCCAGCAGCTCATCTGGGAGGGCCTACGAGCAGTACTTC. The whole variable domain, remainder taken from reference TRBV28 and TRBJ2-7, is DVKVTQSSRYLVKRTGEKVFLECVQDMDHENMFWYRQDPGLGLRLIYFSYDVKMKEKGDIPEGYSVSREKKERFSLILESASTNQTSMYLCASSSSGRAYEQYFGPGTRLTVT.

This clone was seen a single time. Relative to the germline gene, one junction end is altered; a read error may explain this. The chain has TRBV28 and TRBJ2-3; maybe TRBD1 (6 bases). This CDR3 has 15 residues. The germline gives CDR1 MDHEN, CDR2 SYDVKM. The CDR3 loop reads CASITPGAPTDTQYF. The CDR3 DNA is TGTGCGAGCATAACCCCAGGGGCTCCCACAGATACGCAGTATTTT.

The J gene is TRBJ1-1, the V gene TRBV7-9; D is uncertain. The V gene lost 5 bases and the J gene lost 5 bases, with 21 bases spanning the gap. Germline loops: CDR1 SEHNR, CDR2 FQNEAQ (reference sequence). The CDR3 is made up of 16 amino acids. The CDR3 spells CASSAKRRGVGTEAFF. The CDR3 bases are TGTGCCAGCAGCGCAAAAAGGCGGGGAGTCGGTACTGAAGCTTTCTTT.

This chain joins TRBV6-5 and TRBJ2-7; 7 bases are a match to TRBD1. The CDR3 sequence is 13 residues long. V lost 5 bases to trimming and J lost 5 bases; unmatched junction nucleotides: 6. Germline CDR1 is MNHEY and CDR2 is SVGAGI. For the CDR3, the DNA is TGTGCCAGCAGTGCACAGGGGAGAAACGAGCAGTACTTC. As protein: CASSAQGRNEQYF.

The chain combines TRBV5-8 with TRBJ1-4, with no clear D. The CDR3 consists of 15 residues. From germline, CDR1 is SGHTS and CDR2 YDEGEE. V lost 0 bases to trimming and J lost 4 bases, with 10 bases between them. The CDR3 protein is CASSLVRGYNEKLFF. For the CDR3, the DNA is TGTGCCAGCAGCTTGGTTCGGGGTTATAATGAAAAACTGTTTTTT.

CDR3: CASSYQALGSGNTIYF. The CDR3 region has the DNA TGTGCCAGCAGTTACCAGGCCCTCGGCTCTGGAAACACCATATATTTT. The genes are TRBV6-5 and TRBJ1-3, with unresolved D. In germline, CDR1 is MNHEY, CDR2 SVGAGI. The CDR3 consists of 16 residues. Trimming pared 2 bases from V and 0 bases from J, leaving 11 bases between.

In its sample, this clone was seen once. The chain joins TRBV25-1 to TRBJ1-3; 7 bases match TRBD1. CDR1 is MGHDK, CDR2 SYGVNS, per germline. The length of the CDR3 is 15 residues. J gave up 0 bases and V 3 bases, and 2 bases lay outside the gene matches. CDR3 residues: CASSDTGASGNTIYF. The CDR3, as DNA: TGTGCCAGCAGTGACACAGGGGCCTCTGGAAACACCATATATTTT.

V usage is TRBV28 and J usage is TRBJ2-1; the match to TRBD2 covers 9 bases. The CDR3 consists of 15 residues. The germline V gene has CDR1 MDHEN and CDR2 SYDVKM. The V gene end was trimmed by 3 bases and the J gene end by 4 bases; junction bases not matched to a gene: 4. This chain's CDR3 is CASSLNSGGYNEQFF. In nucleotides, the CDR3 is TGTGCCAGCAGTTTGAATAGCGGGGGTTACAATGAGCAGTTCTTC.

V usage is TRBV5-4 and J usage is TRBJ2-6, with D possibly TRBD1 on 6 matching bases. Germline CDR1 reads SGHNT; CDR2 reads YYREEE (reference sequence). Between the trimmed V and J ends, which lost 5 bases and 2 bases, there was a span of 14 bases. The CDR3 extends over 16 amino acids. The CDR3 spells CASRPGHVTGANVLTF. The CDR3 DNA sequence: TGTGCCAGCAGGCCGGGACATGTGACTGGGGCCAACGTCCTGACTTTC.

V gene TRBV7-2 combines with J gene TRBJ1-2, with TRBD1 matching over 8 bases. CDR1 is SGHTA and CDR2 is FQGNSA in the germline V gene. The CDR3 runs 15 residues. V shed 2 bases, J shed 0 bases, and the junction held 2 bases outside the gene matches. CDR3 loop: CASSLQGAPNYGYTF. CDR3 nucleotides: TGTGCCAGCAGCTTACAGGGGGCGCCTAACTATGGCTACACCTTC.

V usage is TRBV7-2 and J usage is TRBJ2-5, with D possibly TRBD2 on 6 matching bases. Germline lookup yields CDR1 SGHTA and CDR2 FQGNSA. V shed 3 bases and J shed 3 bases, with 14 bases lying between them. This CDR3 region has 15 residues. CDR3: CASSFAGTYKETQYF. The CDR3 DNA reads TGTGCCAGCAGCTTCGCCGGGACTTACAAAGAGACCCAGTACTTC.

The V and J genes are TRBV7-8 and TRBJ1-4; TRBD1 agrees at 8 bases. From germline, CDR1 is SGHVS and CDR2 FQNEAQ. The CDR3 covers 15 residues. The V gene end was trimmed by 3 bases and the J gene end by 7 bases; junction bases not matched to a gene: 7. This CDR3 is CASSLQGAPGEKLFF. The CDR3 region has the DNA TGTGCCAGCAGCTTGCAGGGGGCGCCGGGTGAAAAACTGTTTTTT.

The chain employs TRBV11-2 and TRBJ2-7; no reliable D call. Trimming took off 3 bases at V and 2 bases at J, with 8 bases between the two ends. Germline assignment: CDR1 SGHAT and CDR2 FQNNGV. The CDR3 is made up of 13 amino acids. The DNA for the CDR3 is TGTGCCAGCAGCTTGCGACGGACCTACGAGCAGTACTTC. The encoded protein is CASSLRRTYEQYF.

V gene TRBV2 combines with J gene TRBJ2-3; D perhaps matches TRBD1 (5 bases). CDR3 size: 15 residues. V shed 4 bases and J shed 2 bases, with 13 bases lying between them. Germline CDR1 and CDR2: SNHLY and FYNNEI. The CDR3 DNA is TGTGCCAGCAGTGGCCAGGGCACATTCACAGATACGCAGTATTTT. It specifies CASSGQGTFTDTQYF. The full variable domain, completed using reference TRBV2 and TRBJ2-3, is EPEVTQTPSHQVTQMGQEVILRCVPISNHLYFYWYRQILGQKVEFLVSFYNNEISEKSEIFDDQFSVERPDGSNFTLKIRSTKLEDSAMYFCASSGQGTFTDTQYFGPGTRLTVL.

The CDR3 loop is CASSYRRDSYEQYF. Here the CDR3 DNA reads TGTGCCAGCAGTTACCGCCGGGACTCCTACGAGCAGTACTTC. V gene TRBV6-5 combines with J gene TRBJ2-7, with TRBD2 as a possible D gene (5 bases). Germline CDR1 reads MNHEY; CDR2 reads SVGAGI. The V end was cut by 2 bases, the J end by 0 bases, with 8 bases between. CDR3 length: 14 residues.

This chain links TRBV18 with TRBJ2-2, with TRBD2 identical over 10 bases. This CDR3 is built from 18 residues. Germline V lookup: CDR1 KGHSH, CDR2 LQKENI. Trimming cost V 3 bases and J 5 bases; bases outside gene matches: 12. The CDR3 loop is CASSPKLTSGDTTGELFF. Written as DNA, the CDR3 is TGTGCCAGCTCACCGAAACTAACTAGCGGGGATACTACCGGGGAGCTGTTTTTT.